The T cell receptor (beta chain) under discussion was sequenced for a study of T-cell memory formation after mild COVID-19. TCRalpha and TCRbeta libraries used 5'RACE with constant-segment primers and UMIs. Using its own MiXCR run on the 5' RACE reads, TCRdb lists one record per CDR3 protein. The table records hundreds of thousands of distinct CDR3 sequences, 24% of them present only once. General study results and limits: Clones that contracted from day 15 to 85 had balanced CD4/CD8; later expanders were CD4+ biased. Confirmation of SARS-CoV-2 specificity was lacking for second-wave clones peaking day 37. CD8+ contracting clones occupied EMRA, while CD4+ ones occupied mainly CM and EM.

Points on this clonotype: Its antigen is undetermined.

The germline V gene encodes CDR1 SQVTM and CDR2 ANQGSEA. With 1 base clipped from V and 11 bases from J, the junction kept 6 bases outside the gene matches. The length of the CDR3 is 13 residues. Sequenced material: PBMCs or a T cell subset sorted from them (not recorded which). The chain employs TRBV29-1 and TRBJ2-1; 9 bases line up with TRBD2. This TCR derives from an adult woman who had mild COVID-19 (a few samples of this study predate the infection). Cell type and time point are not known. CDR3 bases: TGCAGCGTTGAAGGACAGGGACTAGCTCAGCAGTTCTTC. Translating it yields CSVEGQGLAQQFF.